This entry features one T cell receptor beta chain sequence. Its antigen is unknown. This sample was taken from a study of T cell repertoires in cytomegalovirus infection. About the research overall: Use of recently identified HLA-C-restricted and well-studied HLA-B-restricted CMV epitopes was part of the study. Study-level points and caveats: There were HLA-C-restricted CMV-specific TCR beta clonotypes dominating the ex vivo response. Summed public TCR beta family frequency identified CMV carriers bearing the relevant HLA.

Via MiXCR, TCRdb re-called the reads, giving one row per CDR3 protein. The table includes approximately 600,000 distinct CDR3 sequences, around two fifths detected once. Trimming removed 2 bases at V and 2 bases at J, with 11 bases between. CDR3 length: 15 amino acids. The germline V gene encodes CDR1 SEHNR and CDR2 FQNEAQ (reference sequence). The input for sequencing was cultured PBMCs, taken from culture after CMV antigen stimulation. The receptor comes from a human donor in good health (CMV status not recorded). Some clones in this sample may be carry-over from other donors' samples. The gene calls are TRBV7-9 and TRBJ2-3; D possibly corresponds to TRBD2 (5 bases). DNA for the CDR3: TGTGCCAGCAGCTTATTCGGACTCAACACAGATACGCAGTATTTT. Protein: CASSLFGLNTDTQYF.